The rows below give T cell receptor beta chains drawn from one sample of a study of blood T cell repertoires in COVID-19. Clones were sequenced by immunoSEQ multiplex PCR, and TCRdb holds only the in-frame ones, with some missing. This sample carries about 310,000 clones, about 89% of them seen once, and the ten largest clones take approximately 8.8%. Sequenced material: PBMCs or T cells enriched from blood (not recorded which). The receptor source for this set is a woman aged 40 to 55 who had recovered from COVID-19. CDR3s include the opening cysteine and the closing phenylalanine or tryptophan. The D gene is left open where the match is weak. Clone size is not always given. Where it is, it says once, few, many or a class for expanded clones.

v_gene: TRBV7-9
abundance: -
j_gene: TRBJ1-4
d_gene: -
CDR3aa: CASSFQQGRTNEKLFF
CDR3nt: TGTGCCAGCAGCTTTCAACAGGGTAGAACTAATGAAAAACTGTTTTTT

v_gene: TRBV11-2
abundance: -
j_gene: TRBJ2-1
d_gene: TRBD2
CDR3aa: CASSLVGITGGTYNEQFF
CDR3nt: TGTGCCAGCAGCTTAGTGGGCATAACGGGGGGTACCTACAATGAGCAGTTCTTC

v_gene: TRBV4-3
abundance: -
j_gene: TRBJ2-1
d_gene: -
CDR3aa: CASSPQGSSGYNNEQFF
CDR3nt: TGCGCCAGCAGCCCTCAGGGGTCTAGCGGATATAACAATGAGCAGTTCTTC

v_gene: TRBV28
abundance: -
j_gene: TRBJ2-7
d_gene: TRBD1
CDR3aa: CASSGPGQGVPYEQYF
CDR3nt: TGTGCCAGCAGCGGCCCGGGACAGGGGGTCCCCTACGAGCAGTACTTC

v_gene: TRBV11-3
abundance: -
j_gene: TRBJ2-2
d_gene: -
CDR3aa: CASSLELGELFF
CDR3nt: TGTGCCAGCAGTCTTGAACTCGGGGAGCTGTTTTTT

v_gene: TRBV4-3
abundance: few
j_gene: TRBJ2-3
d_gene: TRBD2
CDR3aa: CASSQDVAGRSTDTQYF
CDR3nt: TGCGCCAGCAGCCAAGATGTAGCGGGGAGGTCCACAGATACGCAGTATTTT

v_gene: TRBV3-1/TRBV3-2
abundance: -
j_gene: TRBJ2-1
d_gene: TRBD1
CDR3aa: CASSQGQSSYNEQFF
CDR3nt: TGTGCCAGCAGCCAGGGACAGAGCTCCTACAATGAGCAGTTCTTC

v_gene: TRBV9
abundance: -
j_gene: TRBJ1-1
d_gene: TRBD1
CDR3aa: CASSVADRKNTEAFF
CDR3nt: TGTGCCAGCAGCGTAGCGGACAGGAAGAACACTGAAGCTTTCTTT

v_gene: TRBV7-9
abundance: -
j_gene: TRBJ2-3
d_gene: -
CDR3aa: CASSLEGDTQYF
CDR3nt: TGTGCCAGCAGCTTAGAAGGAGACACGCAGTATTTT

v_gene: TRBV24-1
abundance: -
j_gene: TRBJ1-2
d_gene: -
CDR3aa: CATSDPTGDYGYTF
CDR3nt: TGTGCCACCAGTGACCCGACAGGCGACTATGGCTACACCTTC

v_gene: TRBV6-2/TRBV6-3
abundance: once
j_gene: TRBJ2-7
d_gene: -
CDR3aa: CASSLPSSSSYEQYF
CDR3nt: TGTGCCAGCAGCCTTCCTAGCTCCAGCTCCTACGAGCAGTACTTC

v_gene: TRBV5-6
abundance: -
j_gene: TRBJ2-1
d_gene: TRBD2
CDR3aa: CASSPPGLAGAGEQFF
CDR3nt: TGTGCCAGCAGCCCCCCCGGACTAGCGGGAGCGGGTGAGCAGTTCTTC

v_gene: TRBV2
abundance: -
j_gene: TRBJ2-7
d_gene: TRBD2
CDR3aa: CASSVRWTSYEQYF
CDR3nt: TGTGCCAGCAGTGTTAGATGGACTAGCTACGAGCAGTACTTC

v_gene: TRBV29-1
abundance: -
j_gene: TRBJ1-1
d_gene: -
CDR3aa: CSVETGRGTEAFF
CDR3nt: TGCAGCGTTGAAACAGGGAGAGGGACTGAAGCTTTCTTT

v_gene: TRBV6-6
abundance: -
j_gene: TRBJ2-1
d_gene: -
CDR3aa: CASSTGIIRFF
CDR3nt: TGTGCCAGCAGTACAGGGATCATCAGGTTCTTC

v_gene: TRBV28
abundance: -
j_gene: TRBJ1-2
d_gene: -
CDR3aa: CASSLRQGNYGYTF
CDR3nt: TGTGCCAGCAGTTTAAGGCAGGGGAACTATGGCTACACCTTC

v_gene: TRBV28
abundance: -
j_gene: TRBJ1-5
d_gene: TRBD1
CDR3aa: CASTGGQGGNQPQHF
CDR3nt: TGTGCCAGCACCGGGGGACAGGGCGGCAATCAGCCCCAGCATTTT

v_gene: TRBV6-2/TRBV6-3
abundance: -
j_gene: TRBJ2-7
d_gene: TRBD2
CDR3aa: CASSRQGLAEYYEQYF
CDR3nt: TGTGCCAGCAGTCGGCAGGGTCTAGCGGAATACTACGAGCAGTACTTC

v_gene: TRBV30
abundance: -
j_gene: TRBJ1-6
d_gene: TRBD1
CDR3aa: CAWSPGTGVMALHF
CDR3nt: TGTGCCTGGAGTCCCGGGACAGGGGTTATGGCCCTCCACTTT

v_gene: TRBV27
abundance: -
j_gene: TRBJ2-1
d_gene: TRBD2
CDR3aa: CASNPTAAGFVNEQFF
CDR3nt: TGTGCCAGCAACCCCACGGCAGCGGGGTTTGTGAATGAGCAGTTCTTC

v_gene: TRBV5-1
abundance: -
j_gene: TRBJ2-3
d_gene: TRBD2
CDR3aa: CASSYAGTSGTDTQYF
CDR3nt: TGCGCCAGCAGTTACGCCGGGACTAGCGGCACAGATACGCAGTATTTT

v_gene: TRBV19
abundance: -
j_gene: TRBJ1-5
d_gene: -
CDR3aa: CASSMTAENQPQHF
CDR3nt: TGTGCCAGTAGTATGACGGCGGAGAATCAGCCCCAGCATTTT

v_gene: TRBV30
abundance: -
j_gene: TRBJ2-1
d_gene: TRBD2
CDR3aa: CAWRGRGSYNEQFF
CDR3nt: TGTGCCTGGAGGGGGCGCGGGAGTTACAATGAGCAGTTCTTC